Listed below are T cell receptor beta chains from one sample, sequenced in a study of shared clonotypes between healthy human individuals. Profiled with immunoSEQ multiplex PCR; TCRdb holds only in-frame clones, not every one. The profile covers approximately 590,000 clones, with roughly 95% appearing a single time and 0.085% to 0.11% taken by the ten largest. The sample consisted of naive CD8+ T cells sorted from blood. The receptors were gathered from a woman aged 25-40 years in good health. CDR3s include the opening cysteine and the closing phenylalanine or tryptophan. The order of the fields is CDR3 protein, V gene, clone size, J gene. Clone size is not always given. Where it is, it says once, few, many or a class for expanded clones.

CDR3: CASSTELGDTDLAFF; V: TRBV4-2; size: NA; J: TRBJ1-1
CDR3: CASSLSGGADTQYF; V: TRBV5-8; size: NA; J: TRBJ2-3
CDR3: CASSPLGDTIYF; V: TRBV14; size: few; J: TRBJ1-3
CDR3: CASSLLLAGGPGEQYF; V: TRBV27; size: NA; J: NA
CDR3: CASSWGEAGPYNEQFF; V: TRBV6-6; size: NA; J: TRBJ2-1
CDR3: CASSGGAGGQPQHF; V: TRBV5-6; size: NA; J: TRBJ1-5
CDR3: CASSSGTGGMNTEAFF; V: TRBV27; size: NA; J: TRBJ1-1
CDR3: CASSPSSDEQYF; V: TRBV13; size: NA; J: TRBJ2-7
CDR3: CASSPPAQETQYF; V: TRBV5-4; size: NA; J: TRBJ2-5
CDR3: CASSFFRGYNEQFF; V: TRBV6-5; size: NA; J: TRBJ2-1
CDR3: CASSESELSGDEQFF; V: TRBV6-4; size: NA; J: TRBJ2-1
CDR3: CASSYSRWDSDTQYF; V: TRBV6-5; size: NA; J: TRBJ2-3
CDR3: CASRMGQGTGELFF; V: TRBV27; size: NA; J: TRBJ2-2